The sequence of this T cell receptor (beta chain) was determined in a study of blood T cell repertoires in COVID-19. Whole-study context: Italy, Spain and the United States were the sources of the convalescent and acute COVID-19 samples. Nucleic acid was either cDNA or gDNA, and it came from T cells, B-cell-depleted T cells, or PBMCs.

In the authors' workflow: Reference gene primer amplification gave estimated nucleated cell counts. Assay used: immunoSEQ multiplex PCR; TCRdb lists only in-frame clones, some missing. V, J and clone size reflect that table, while D and trimming were determined from the DNA. The data hold under 350,000 clones, with 70% to 90% observed a single time. This clone showed up just once. The germline CDR1 and CDR2 sequences are SGHNT and YYREEE (reference sequence). Trimming took 1 base from V and 6 from J, leaving 13 bases between them. This CDR3 is built from 14 residues. The origin of this receptor is a woman in her 70s with acute or convalescent COVID-19. The chain recombines TRBV5-4 with TRBJ1-1; D is unclear. What was sequenced was peripheral blood. DNA for the CDR3: TGTGCCAGCAGCTTGAAAGTGGAGGGTCCTGAAGCTTTCTTT. Protein: CASSLKVEGPEAFF.